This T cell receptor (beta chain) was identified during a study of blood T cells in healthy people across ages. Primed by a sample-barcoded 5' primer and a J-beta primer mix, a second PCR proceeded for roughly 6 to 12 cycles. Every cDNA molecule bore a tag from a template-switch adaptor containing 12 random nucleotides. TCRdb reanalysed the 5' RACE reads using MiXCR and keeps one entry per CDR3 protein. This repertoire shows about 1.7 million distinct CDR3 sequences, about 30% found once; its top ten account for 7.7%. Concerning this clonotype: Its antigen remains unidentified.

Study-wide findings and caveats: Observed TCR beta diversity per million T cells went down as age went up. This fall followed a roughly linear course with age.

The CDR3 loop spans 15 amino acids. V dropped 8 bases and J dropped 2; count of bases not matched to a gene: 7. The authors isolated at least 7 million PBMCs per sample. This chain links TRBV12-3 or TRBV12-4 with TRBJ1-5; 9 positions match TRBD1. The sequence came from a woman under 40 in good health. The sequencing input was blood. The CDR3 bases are TGTGCCAGCGGCCGGACAGGGGAGGGCAATCAGCCCCAGCATTTT. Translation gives CASGRTGEGNQPQHF.